Below, 2 T cell receptor beta chains from the same sample are listed, as sequenced in a study of somatic mutations in cytotoxic T cells in rheumatoid arthritis. Data came from immunoSEQ multiplex PCR; TCRdb stores just in-frame clones and leaves some out. The sample lists 19,000 or so clones; approximately 80% were seen once. Material: CD8+ T cells sorted from blood. Receptor source: a man between 18 and 35 years old with rheumatoid arthritis.

The chain carries TRBV4-3 and TRBJ1-4; D remains unclear. Germline-derived CDR1 and CDR2 are LGHNA and YSLEER. V was trimmed by 0 bases and J by 5 bases, leaving 7 bases between them. The CDR3 is 14 residues long. The CDR3, as DNA: TGCGCCAGCAGCCAAGATTGGCCCAATGAAAAACTGTTTTTT. Its protein is CASSQDWPNEKLFF.

This clone was seen a few times. The J gene is TRBJ2-1, the V gene TRBV6-1; the D gene is possibly TRBD2 (6 bases). CDR3 length: 17 amino acids. Trimming removed 2 bases from V and 6 bases from J, with 20 bases in between. Germline V gene data show CDR1 as MNHNS and CDR2 as SASEGT. CDR3 coding DNA: TGTGCCAGCAGTGAAACGGGGGAGGTCCGGGGTGGCAATGAGCAGTTCTTC. Encoded protein: CASSETGEVRGGNEQFF.